This T cell receptor beta chain is drawn from a study of blood T cell repertoires in COVID-19 (dated by TCRdb to 2020 to 2021). For context, the study as a whole: Collaborator samples came from the United States, Italy and Spain and covered acute and convalescent phases of COVID-19. The material from the prospective study consisted of cDNA or gDNA derived from T cells, B-cell-depleted T cells, or PBMCs. Deeply sampled blood TCRbeta repertoires from subjects exposed to, actively infected with, or recovered from COVID-19 were included in the dataset. The repertoires were released in a freely available public database meant as a resource for research on the immune response to SARS-CoV-2. Samples were obtained from the ongoing ImmuneRACE study (first 160 participants) and from 1,254 subjects provided by 6 global collaborators. The sample metadata nearly always contained a de-identified subject ID, COVID-19 status, age in years and sex. Where available, HLA class I and class II types were taken from metadata supplied by the sample provider and were not determined by assay-based typing. The full study reports these points: The quantity of clinical and demographic metadata differed by source and by participant and was supplied without curation.

TCRbeta CDR3 regions were amplified from genomic DNA by means of the immunoSEQ Assay, a bias-controlled multiplex PCR. The published analysis was carried out like this. The number of nucleated cells in each sample was estimated from the amplification of reference gene primers within the assay. To quantify the absolute abundance of each unique TCRbeta CDR3 rearrangement, sequence reads were collapsed and filtered. For each sample, productive Simpson clonality was calculated by taking the square root of Simpson's diversity index across productive rearrangements. TCRdb stores this immuneACCESS table with in-frame sequences only. Part of the clones is absent; in the studies checked, under half of the shortfall reflects unresolved V genes, and no reason is known for the rest. The V and J calls and clone size were taken over from that table, and D and trimming were inferred from the DNA. Across this sample there are 300,000 to 350,000 clones, with 90% seen only once. Roughly 7% of the sample is held by the ten biggest clonotypes.

The CDR3, cysteine through phenylalanine, is 17 amino acids long. Of all the DNA, just the CDR3 is kept, 51 bases in frame from base 1. The CDR1 and CDR2 encoded by the germline V gene (reference sequence) are LGHDT and YNNKEL. The germline V and J ends show losses of 1 base and 3 bases respectively, and no gene match explains 11 bases of the junction. About this clone: Its antigen specificity is not known. Qualities for individual bases were not recorded, and no much larger clone is one base off.

At one collaborating source in Seattle, patients were enrolled during active infection and were followed longitudinally through the course of disease. The collaborating institutions used their own protocols to collect whole blood in K2EDTA tubes. Collaborator samples were shipped for TCRbeta analysis as frozen whole blood, isolated PBMCs, or DNA extracted from either sample type. This receptor was taken from a woman under 40 with COVID-19, enrolled during active disease. The chain links TRBV3-1 (or the pseudogene TRBV3-2) with TRBJ2-7; 8 central nucleotides agree with TRBD2. The material sequenced was peripheral blood. The nucleotides read TGTGCCAGCAGCCAAGGTTCGGGAGCGGGAGCCTACTACGAGCAGTACTTC. Its protein is CASSQGSGAGAYYEQYF.